The 12 T cell receptor beta chains below were found in one sample sequenced in a study of cytomegalovirus exposure and HLA in healthy donors. Researchers ran the PCR with 60 Vbeta and 13 Jbeta primers. TCRdb's table, derived via immunoSEQ multiplex PCR, lists solely in-frame clones and lacks some. The sample has 200,000 to 250,000 clones, 82% seen once. The source material was PBMCs. These receptor sequences come from a woman aged 40 to 50 in good health and CMV-seropositive.

V usage is TRBV30 and J usage is TRBJ2-7; 9 positions agree with TRBD1. V lost 1 base, J lost 1 base, and 2 bases stayed unmatched. Germline CDR1 reads GTSNPN; CDR2 reads SVGIG (reference sequence). CDR3 size: 14 residues. For the CDR3, the DNA is TGTGCCTGGAGTGCGGACAGGGGATCCTACGAGCAGTACTTC. Its protein is CAWSADRGSYEQYF.

V usage is TRBV5-4 and J usage is TRBJ2-3; D possibly corresponds to TRBD2 (5 bases). The CDR3 sequence is 13 residues long. Germline CDR1 SGHNT, CDR2 YYREEE (reference sequence). Between the trimmed V and J ends, which lost 5 bases and 6 bases, there was a span of 13 bases. The CDR3 region has the DNA TGTGCCAGCAGAAGCGGCCCTAAGGATACGCAGTATTTT. Its protein is CASRSGPKDTQYF.

The J gene is TRBJ1-2, the V gene TRBV7-2; D unresolved. The CDR3 runs 13 residues. CDR1 is SGHTA, CDR2 FQGNSA, per germline. Trimming removed 1 base from V and 7 bases from J, with 10 bases in between. The CDR3 spells CASSLESWSGYTF. The CDR3 nucleotides are TGTGCCAGCAGCTTAGAATCGTGGAGTGGCTACACCTTC.

The chain is built from TRBV7-3 and TRBJ2-3, with a tentative D call TRBD2 (7 bases). The V end lost 0 bases, the J end lost 4 bases, and 14 bases lay between the germline ends. This CDR3 has 16 amino acids. Per germline, CDR1 SGHTA and CDR2 FQGTGA. This CDR3 is CASSLTGGPFADTQYF. CDR3 DNA: TGTGCCAGCAGCTTAACGGGGGGGCCTTTCGCAGATACGCAGTATTTT.

In its sample, this clone was seen once. This chain links TRBV10-3 with TRBJ1-4; D not certain. Germline CDR1 ENHRY, CDR2 SYGVKD. The CDR3 has 14 residues. The V end was cut by 6 bases, the J end by 0 bases, with 8 bases between. CDR3 coding DNA: TGTGCCATCAGCCCGGGGTCAACTAATGAAAAACTGTTTTTT. Translation: CAISPGSTNEKLFF.

The chain is built from TRBV6-6 and TRBJ2-1; TRBD1 is a possible D gene (5 bases). This CDR3 region has 11 residues. CDR1 MNHNY and CDR2 SVGAGI come from the germline V gene (reference sequence). Trimming pared 9 bases from V and 7 bases from J, leaving 10 bases between. CDR3 amino acids: CASTGDNEQFF. As DNA, the CDR3 is TGTGCCAGTACAGGTGATAATGAGCAGTTCTTC.

Comment on this clone: Germline and junction disagree at one end, which may indicate a read error. The same CDR3 can be traced to other DNA sequences in this sample. V gene TRBV6-9 combines with J gene TRBJ1-6; D is undetermined. CDR1 and CDR2 from the germline V gene are MNHGY and SVAAGI. The CDR3 loop spans 15 amino acids. The CDR3 DNA is TGTGCCATCCCCGGTACGACGGACTGTAATTCCCCCCTCCACTTT. Translating gives CAIPGTTDCNSPLHF.

The chain combines TRBV9 with TRBJ1-1, with D hard to call. This CDR3 comprises 15 residues. Germline CDR1 reads SGDLS; CDR2 reads YYNGEE. The V gene lost 0 bases and the J gene lost 4 bases, with 13 bases spanning the gap. CDR3 sequence (DNA): TGTGCCAGCAGCGTAGAACCAGGTTACAGCACTGAAGCTTTCTTT. It encodes CASSVEPGYSTEAFF.

This clone showed up just a few times. The chain uses TRBV7-6 and TRBJ2-1, with D tentatively TRBD2 (7 bases). Trimming stripped 5 bases from V and 10 bases from J, with 21 bases between. The germline CDR1 and CDR2 sequences are SGHVS and FNYEAQ. This CDR3 contains 15 residues. CDR3 region: CASSPTGSSGWEQFF. The CDR3 DNA is TGTGCCAGCAGCCCTACAGGGTCTAGCGGTTGGGAGCAGTTCTTC.

This clone was detected only a few times. The chain uses TRBV6-5 and TRBJ1-1; D not certain. The V and J ends lost 2 bases and 10 bases respectively, with 14 bases between them. Germline CDR1 is MNHEY and CDR2 is SVGAGI. CDR3 length: 13 residues. The CDR3 DNA reads TGTGCCAGCAGTTACCCCGCGCAGCGAGTAGCTTTCTTT. It yields the protein CASSYPAQRVAFF.

The V gene is TRBV5-4, the J gene TRBJ1-1, with TRBD1 matching over 12 bases. Trimming removed 1 base from V and 2 bases from J; junction bases left unmatched: 6. The CDR3 sequence is 17 residues long. Per germline, CDR1 SGHNT and CDR2 YYREEE (reference sequence). The CDR3 spells CASSLMGQGAINTEAFF. The CDR3 DNA reads as TGTGCCAGCAGCTTGATGGGACAGGGGGCTATTAACACTGAAGCTTTCTTT.

The chain employs TRBV28 and TRBJ2-7, with 7 bases lining up with TRBD1. The CDR3 extends over 14 amino acids. V gave up 5 bases and J gave up 7 bases; unmatched junction bases: 11. Germline V lookup: CDR1 MDHEN, CDR2 SYDVKM. The CDR3 nucleotides read TGTGCCAGCAGTCCTCTGCGACAGGGTTCAGAGCAGTACTTC. It is translated as CASSPLRQGSEQYF.